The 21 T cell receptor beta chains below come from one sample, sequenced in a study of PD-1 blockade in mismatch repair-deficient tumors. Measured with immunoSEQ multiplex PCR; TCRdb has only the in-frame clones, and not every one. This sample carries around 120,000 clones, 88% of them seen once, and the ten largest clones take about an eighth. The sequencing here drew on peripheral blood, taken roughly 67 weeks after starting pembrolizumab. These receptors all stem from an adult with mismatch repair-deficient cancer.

CDR3 sequence (DNA): TGTGCCAGCAGCGTAGGCAGTAGCGGGAGCTACGAGCAGTACTTC. Amino acids: CASSVGSSGSYEQYF. The rearrangement joins TRBV9 to TRBJ2-7, with 9 bases fitting TRBD2. The length of the CDR3 is 15 residues. Germline V gene sequence: CDR1 SGDLS, CDR2 YYNGEE. V was clipped by 0 bases and J by 3 bases; unmatched bases: 4.

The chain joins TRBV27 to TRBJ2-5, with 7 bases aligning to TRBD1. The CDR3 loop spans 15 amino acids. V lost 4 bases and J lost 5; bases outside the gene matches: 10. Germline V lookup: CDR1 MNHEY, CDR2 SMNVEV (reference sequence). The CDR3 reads CASSSRDSPRETQYF. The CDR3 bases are TGTGCCAGCAGTTCCCGGGACAGCCCGCGGGAGACCCAGTACTTC.

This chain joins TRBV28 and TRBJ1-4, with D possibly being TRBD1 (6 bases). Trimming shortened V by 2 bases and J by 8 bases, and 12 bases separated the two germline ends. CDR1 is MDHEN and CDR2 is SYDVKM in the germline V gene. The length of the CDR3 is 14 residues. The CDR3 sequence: CASSLLRGGEKLFF. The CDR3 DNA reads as TGTGCCAGCAGTTTACTCAGGGGTGGGGAAAAACTGTTTTTT. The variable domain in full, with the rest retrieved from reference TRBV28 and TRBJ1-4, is DVKVTQSSRYLVKRTGEKVFLECVQDMDHENMFWYRQDPGLGLRLIYFSYDVKMKEKGDIPEGYSVSREKKERFSLILESASTNQTSMYLCASSLLRGGEKLFFGSGTQLSVL.

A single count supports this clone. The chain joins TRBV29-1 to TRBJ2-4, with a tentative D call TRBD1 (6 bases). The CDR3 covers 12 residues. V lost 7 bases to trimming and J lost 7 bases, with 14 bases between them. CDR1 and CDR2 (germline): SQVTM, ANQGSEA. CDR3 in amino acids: CSAGAGDNIQYF. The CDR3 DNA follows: TGCAGCGCTGGGGCAGGGGACAACATTCAGTACTTC.

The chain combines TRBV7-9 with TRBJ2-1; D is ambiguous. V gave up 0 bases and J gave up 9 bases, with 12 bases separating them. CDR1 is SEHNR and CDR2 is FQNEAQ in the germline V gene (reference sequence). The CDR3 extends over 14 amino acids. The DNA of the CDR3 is TGTGCCAGCAGCTTAGCGCGAAAGGGTCGTGAGCAGTTCTTC. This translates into CASSLARKGREQFF. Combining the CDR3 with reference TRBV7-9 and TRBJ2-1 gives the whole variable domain DTGVSQNPRHKITKRGQNVTFRCDPISEHNRLYWYRQTLGQGPEFLTYFQNEAQLEKSRLLSDRFSAERPKGSFSTLEIQRTEQGDSAMYLCASSLARKGREQFFGPGTRLTVL.

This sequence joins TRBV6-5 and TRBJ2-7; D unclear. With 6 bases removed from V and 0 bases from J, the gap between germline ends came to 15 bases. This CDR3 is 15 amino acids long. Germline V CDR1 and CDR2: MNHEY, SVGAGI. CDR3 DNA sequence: TGTGCCAGCAGAGTGGGTAGTCCCCCCTCCTACGAGCAGTACTTC. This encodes CASRVGSPPSYEQYF.

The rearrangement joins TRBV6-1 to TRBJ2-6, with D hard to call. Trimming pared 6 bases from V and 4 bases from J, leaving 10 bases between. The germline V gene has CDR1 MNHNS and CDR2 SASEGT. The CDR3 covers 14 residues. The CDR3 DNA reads TGTGCCAGCAGAGCTTGGCTCGGGGCCAACGTCCTGACTTTC. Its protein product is CASRAWLGANVLTF.

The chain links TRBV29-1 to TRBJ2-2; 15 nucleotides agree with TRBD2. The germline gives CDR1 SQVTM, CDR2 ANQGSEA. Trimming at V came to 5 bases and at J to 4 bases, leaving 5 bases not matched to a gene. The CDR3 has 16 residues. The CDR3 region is CSVSGLAGGFTGELFF. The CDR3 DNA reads TGCAGCGTTTCCGGACTAGCGGGAGGGTTCACCGGGGAGCTGTTTTTT.

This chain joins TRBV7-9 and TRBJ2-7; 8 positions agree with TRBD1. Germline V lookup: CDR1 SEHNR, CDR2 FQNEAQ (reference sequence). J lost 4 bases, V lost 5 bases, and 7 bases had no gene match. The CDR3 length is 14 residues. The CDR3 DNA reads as TGTGCCAGCAGCCCTCGACAGGGGCTATACGAGCAGTACTTC. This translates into CASSPRQGLYEQYF.

In DNA, the CDR3 is TGTGCCAGTACGGTCGGGAGTGAACTCAATGAGCAGTTCTTC. Translation: CASTVGSELNEQFF. The rearrangement links TRBV19 to TRBJ2-1, with D perhaps TRBD2 (6 bases). CDR3 size: 14 residues. From germline, CDR1 is LNHDA and CDR2 SQIVND (reference sequence). Trimming shortened V by 7 bases and J by 6 bases, and 16 bases separated the two germline ends.

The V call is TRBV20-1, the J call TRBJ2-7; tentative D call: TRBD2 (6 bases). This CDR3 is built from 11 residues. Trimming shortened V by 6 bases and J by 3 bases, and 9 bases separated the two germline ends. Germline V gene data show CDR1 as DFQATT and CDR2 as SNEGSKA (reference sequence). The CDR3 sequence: CSAGGRYEQYF. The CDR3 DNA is TGCAGTGCGGGAGGTCGCTACGAGCAGTACTTC.

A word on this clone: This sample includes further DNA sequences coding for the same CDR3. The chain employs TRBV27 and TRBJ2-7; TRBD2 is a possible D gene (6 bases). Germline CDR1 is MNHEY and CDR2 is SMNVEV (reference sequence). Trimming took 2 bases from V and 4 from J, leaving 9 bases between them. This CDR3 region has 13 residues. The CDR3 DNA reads TGTGCCAGCAGTTTAGGCAGCGGGTACGAGCAGTACTTC. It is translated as CASSLGSGYEQYF.

In nucleotides, the CDR3 is TGTGCCAGCAGCCCGACAATGAACACCGGGGAGCTGTTTTTT. Translating gives CASSPTMNTGELFF. The chain carries TRBV13 and TRBJ2-2; the D is unclear. The V and J ends lost 5 bases and 1 base respectively, with 8 bases between them. This CDR3 contains 14 residues. Germline V gives CDR1 PRHDT, CDR2 FYEKMQ (reference sequence).

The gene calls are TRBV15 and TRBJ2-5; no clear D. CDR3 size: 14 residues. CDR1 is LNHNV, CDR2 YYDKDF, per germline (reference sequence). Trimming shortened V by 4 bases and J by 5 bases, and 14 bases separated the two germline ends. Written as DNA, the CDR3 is TGTGCCACCAGCAAAGAAAAGACCCGGGAGACCCAGTACTTC. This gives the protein CATSKEKTRETQYF.

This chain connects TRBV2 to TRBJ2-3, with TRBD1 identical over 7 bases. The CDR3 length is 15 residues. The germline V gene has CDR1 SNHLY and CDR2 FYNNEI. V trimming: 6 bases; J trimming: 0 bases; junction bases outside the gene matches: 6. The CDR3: CASRIQGSSTDTQYF. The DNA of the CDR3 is TGTGCCAGCAGGATACAGGGGTCTAGCACAGATACGCAGTATTTT.

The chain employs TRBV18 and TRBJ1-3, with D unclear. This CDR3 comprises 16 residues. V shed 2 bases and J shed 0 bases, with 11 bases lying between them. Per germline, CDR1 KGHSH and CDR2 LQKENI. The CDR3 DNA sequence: TGTGCCAGCTCACCAGGGCGCGAGTGCTCTGGAAACACCATATATTTT. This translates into CASSPGRECSGNTIYF. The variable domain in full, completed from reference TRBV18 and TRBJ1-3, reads NAGVMQNPRHLVRRRGQEARLRCSPMKGHSHVYWYRQLPEEGLKFMVYLQKENIIDESGMPKERFSAEFPKEGPSILRIQQVVRGDSAAYFCASSPGRECSGNTIYFGEGSWLTVV.

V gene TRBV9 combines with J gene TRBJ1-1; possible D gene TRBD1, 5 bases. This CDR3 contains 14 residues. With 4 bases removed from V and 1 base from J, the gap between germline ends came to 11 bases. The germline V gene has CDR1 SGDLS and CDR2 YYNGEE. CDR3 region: CASSQGRKNTEAFF. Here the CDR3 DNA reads TGTGCCAGCAGCCAGGGACGGAAGAACACTGAAGCTTTCTTT.

The CDR3 reads CASSLRASGRWEAKNIQYF. The CDR3 bases are TGTGCCAGCAGCCTACGGGCTAGCGGGAGGTGGGAAGCCAAAAACATTCAGTACTTC. V usage is TRBV27 and J usage is TRBJ2-4; 11 bases align to TRBD2. Germline lookup yields CDR1 MNHEY and CDR2 SMNVEV (reference sequence). The CDR3 sequence is 19 residues long. Trimming removed 6 bases from V and 0 bases from J; junction bases left unmatched: 13.

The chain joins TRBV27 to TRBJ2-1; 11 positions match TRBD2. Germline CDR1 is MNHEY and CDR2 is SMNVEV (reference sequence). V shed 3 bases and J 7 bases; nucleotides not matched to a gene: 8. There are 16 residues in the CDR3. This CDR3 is CASSFLGTSGPNEQFF. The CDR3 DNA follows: TGTGCCAGCAGTTTCCTAGGGACTAGCGGACCGAATGAGCAGTTCTTC.

CDR3 residues: CASSLTGGDDWWGNQPQHF. Written as DNA, the CDR3 is TGTGCCAGCAGCCTGACAGGGGGCGATGACTGGTGGGGCAATCAGCCCCAGCATTTT. The chain employs TRBV28 and TRBJ1-5, with TRBD1 matching over 10 bases. In germline, CDR1 is MDHEN, CDR2 SYDVKM. The CDR3 runs to 19 residues. J gave up 2 bases and V 6 bases, and 16 bases lay outside the gene matches.

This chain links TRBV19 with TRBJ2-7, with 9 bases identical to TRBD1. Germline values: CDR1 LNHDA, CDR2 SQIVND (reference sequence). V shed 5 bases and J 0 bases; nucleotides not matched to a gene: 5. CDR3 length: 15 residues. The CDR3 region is CASSPKTGGSYEQYF. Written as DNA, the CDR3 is TGTGCCAGTAGTCCGAAGACAGGGGGCTCCTACGAGCAGTACTTC. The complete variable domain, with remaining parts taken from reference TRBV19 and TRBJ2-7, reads DGGITQSPKYLFRKEGQNVTLSCEQNLNHDAMYWYRQDPGQGLRLIYYSQIVNDFQKGDIAEGYSVSREKKESFPLTVTSAQKNPTAFYLCASSPKTGGSYEQYFGPGTRLTVT.